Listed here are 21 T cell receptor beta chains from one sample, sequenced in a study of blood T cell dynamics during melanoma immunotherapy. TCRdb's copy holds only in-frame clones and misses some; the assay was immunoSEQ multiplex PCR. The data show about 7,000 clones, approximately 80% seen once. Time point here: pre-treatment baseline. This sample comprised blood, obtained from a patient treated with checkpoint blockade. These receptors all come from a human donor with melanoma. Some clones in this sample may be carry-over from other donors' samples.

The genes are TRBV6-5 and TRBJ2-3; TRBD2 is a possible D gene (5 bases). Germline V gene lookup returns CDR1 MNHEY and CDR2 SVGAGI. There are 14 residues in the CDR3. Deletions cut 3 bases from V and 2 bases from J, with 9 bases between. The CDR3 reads CASSYILATDTQYF. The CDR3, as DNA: TGTGCCAGCAGTTATATCCTAGCCACAGATACGCAGTATTTT.

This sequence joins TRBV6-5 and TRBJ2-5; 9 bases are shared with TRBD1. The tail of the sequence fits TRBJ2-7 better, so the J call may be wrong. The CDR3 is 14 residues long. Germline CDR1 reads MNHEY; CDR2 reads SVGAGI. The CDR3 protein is CASSPGTGSREQYF. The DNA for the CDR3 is TGTGCCAGCAGCCCCGGGACAGGGTCCCGCGAGCAGTACTTC.

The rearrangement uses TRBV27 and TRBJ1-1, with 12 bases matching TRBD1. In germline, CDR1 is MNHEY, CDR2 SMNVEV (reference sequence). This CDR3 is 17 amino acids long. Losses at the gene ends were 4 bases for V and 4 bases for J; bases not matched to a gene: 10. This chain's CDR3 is CASSSGTGGYGGTEAFF. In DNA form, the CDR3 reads TGTGCCAGCAGTTCAGGGACAGGGGGCTATGGAGGCACTGAAGCTTTCTTT.

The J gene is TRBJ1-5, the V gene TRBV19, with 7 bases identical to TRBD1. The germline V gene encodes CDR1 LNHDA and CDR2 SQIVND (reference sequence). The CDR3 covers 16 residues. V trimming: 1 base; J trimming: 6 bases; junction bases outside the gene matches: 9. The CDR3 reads CASSIGGQGGRQPQHF. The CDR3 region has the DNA TGTGCCAGTAGTATAGGAGGTCAGGGGGGGCGTCAGCCCCAGCATTTT.

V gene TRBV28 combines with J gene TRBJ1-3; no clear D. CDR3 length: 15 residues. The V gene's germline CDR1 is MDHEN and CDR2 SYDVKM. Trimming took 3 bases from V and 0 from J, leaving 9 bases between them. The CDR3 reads CASSLGMASGNTIYF. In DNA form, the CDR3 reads TGTGCCAGCAGTTTGGGGATGGCCTCTGGAAACACCATATATTTT.

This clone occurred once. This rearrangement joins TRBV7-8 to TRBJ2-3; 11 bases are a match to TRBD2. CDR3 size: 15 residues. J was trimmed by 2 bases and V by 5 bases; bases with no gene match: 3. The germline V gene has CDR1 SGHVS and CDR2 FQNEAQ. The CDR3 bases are TGTGCCAGCAGCCCACTAGCGGGGGACACAGATACGCAGTATTTT. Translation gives CASSPLAGDTDTQYF.

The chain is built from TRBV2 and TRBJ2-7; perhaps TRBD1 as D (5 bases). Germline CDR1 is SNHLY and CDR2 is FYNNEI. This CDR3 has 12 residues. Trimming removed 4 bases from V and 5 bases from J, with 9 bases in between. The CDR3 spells CASSVMTDEQYF. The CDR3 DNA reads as TGTGCCAGCAGTGTTATGACAGACGAGCAGTACTTC.

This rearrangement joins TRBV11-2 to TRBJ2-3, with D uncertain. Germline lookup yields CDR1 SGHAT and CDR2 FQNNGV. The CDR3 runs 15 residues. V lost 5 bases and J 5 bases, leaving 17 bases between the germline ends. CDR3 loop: CASSLHGGSEDTQYF. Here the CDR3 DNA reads TGTGCCAGCAGCCTGCACGGCGGTTCGGAAGATACGCAGTATTTT.

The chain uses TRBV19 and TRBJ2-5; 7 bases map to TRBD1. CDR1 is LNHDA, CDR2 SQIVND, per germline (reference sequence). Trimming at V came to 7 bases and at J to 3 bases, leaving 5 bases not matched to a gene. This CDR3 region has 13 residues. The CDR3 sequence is CASTNTGEETQYF. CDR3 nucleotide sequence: TGTGCCAGTACCAACACAGGGGAAGAGACCCAGTACTTC.

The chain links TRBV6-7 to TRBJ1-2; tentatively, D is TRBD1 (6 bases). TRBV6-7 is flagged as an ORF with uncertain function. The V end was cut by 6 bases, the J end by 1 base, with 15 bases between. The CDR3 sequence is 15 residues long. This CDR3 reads CASSPKDSSNYGYTF. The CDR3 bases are TGTGCCAGCAGCCCGAAGGACAGCAGTAACTATGGCTACACCTTC.

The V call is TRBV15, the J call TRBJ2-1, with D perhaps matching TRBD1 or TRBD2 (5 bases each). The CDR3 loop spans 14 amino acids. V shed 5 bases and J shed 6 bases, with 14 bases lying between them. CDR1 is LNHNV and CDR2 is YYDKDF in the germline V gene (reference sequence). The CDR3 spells CATSGWGRFNEQFF. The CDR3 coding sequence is TGTGCCACCAGCGGATGGGGACGGTTCAATGAGCAGTTCTTC.

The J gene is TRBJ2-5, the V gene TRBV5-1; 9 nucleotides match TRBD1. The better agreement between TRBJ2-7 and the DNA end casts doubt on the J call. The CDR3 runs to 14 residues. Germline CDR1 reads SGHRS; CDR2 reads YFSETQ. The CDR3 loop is CASSLRQGDYEQYF. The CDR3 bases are TGCGCCAGCAGCTTGAGACAGGGGGACTACGAGCAGTACTTC.

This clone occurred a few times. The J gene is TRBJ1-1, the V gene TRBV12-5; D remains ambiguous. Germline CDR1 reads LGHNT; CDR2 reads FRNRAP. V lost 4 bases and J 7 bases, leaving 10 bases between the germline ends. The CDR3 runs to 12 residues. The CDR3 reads CASGSRELEAFF. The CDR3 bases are TGTGCTAGTGGTTCCCGGGAGCTTGAAGCTTTCTTT.

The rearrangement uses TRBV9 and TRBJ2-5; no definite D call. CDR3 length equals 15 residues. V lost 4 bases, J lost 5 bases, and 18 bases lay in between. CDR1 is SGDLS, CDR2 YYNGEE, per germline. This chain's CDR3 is CASSQDSDSSETQYF. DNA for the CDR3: TGTGCCAGCAGCCAAGATTCTGACTCGTCGGAGACCCAGTACTTC.

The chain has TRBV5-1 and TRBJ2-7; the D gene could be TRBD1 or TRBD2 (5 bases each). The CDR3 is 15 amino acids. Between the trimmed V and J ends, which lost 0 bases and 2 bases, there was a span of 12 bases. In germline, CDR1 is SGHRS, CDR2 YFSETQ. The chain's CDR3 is CASSLVGTGAYEQYF. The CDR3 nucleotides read TGCGCCAGCAGCTTGGTCGGGACCGGGGCCTACGAGCAGTACTTC.

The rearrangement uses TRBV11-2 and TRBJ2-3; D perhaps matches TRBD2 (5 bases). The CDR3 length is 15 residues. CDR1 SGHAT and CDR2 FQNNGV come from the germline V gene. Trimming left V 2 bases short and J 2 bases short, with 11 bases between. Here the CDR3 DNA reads TGTGCCAGCAGCTTACAGGACTTCTACACAGATACGCAGTATTTT. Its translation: CASSLQDFYTDTQYF.

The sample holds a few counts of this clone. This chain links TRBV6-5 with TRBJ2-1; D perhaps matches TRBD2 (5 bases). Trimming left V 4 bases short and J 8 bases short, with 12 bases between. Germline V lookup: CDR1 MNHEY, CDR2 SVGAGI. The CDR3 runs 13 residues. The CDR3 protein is CASSWQWGDEQFF. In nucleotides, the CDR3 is TGTGCCAGCAGTTGGCAGTGGGGAGATGAGCAGTTCTTC.

DNA of the CDR3: TGTGCCAGCAGTGAAGGATCGGGGCCCACAGATACGCAGTATTTT. Translated: CASSEGSGPTDTQYF. The chain recombines TRBV6-1 with TRBJ2-3; the D call may be TRBD1 or TRBD2 (5 bases each). The CDR3 contains 15 residues. V gave up 1 base and J gave up 2 bases, with 10 bases separating them. Germline CDR1 is MNHNS and CDR2 is SASEGT.

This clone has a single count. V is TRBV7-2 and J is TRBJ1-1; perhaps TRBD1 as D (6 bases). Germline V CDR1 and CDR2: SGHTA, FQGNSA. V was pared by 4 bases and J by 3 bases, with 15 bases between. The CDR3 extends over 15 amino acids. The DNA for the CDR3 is TGTGCCAGCAGCTCAAAATTGGGACACGACACTGAAGCTTTCTTT. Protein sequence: CASSSKLGHDTEAFF.

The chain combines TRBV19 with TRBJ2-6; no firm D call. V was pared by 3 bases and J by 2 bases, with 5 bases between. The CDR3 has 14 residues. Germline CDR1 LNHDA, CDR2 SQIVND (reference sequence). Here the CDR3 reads CASSIGAGANVLTF. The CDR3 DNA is TGTGCCAGTAGTATTGGGGCTGGGGCCAACGTCCTGACTTTC.

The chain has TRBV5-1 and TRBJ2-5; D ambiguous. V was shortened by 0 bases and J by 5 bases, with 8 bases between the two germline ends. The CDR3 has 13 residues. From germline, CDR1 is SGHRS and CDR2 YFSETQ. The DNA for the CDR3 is TGCGCCAGCAGCTTGGTGTTAGCTGAGACCCAGTACTTC. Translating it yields CASSLVLAETQYF.